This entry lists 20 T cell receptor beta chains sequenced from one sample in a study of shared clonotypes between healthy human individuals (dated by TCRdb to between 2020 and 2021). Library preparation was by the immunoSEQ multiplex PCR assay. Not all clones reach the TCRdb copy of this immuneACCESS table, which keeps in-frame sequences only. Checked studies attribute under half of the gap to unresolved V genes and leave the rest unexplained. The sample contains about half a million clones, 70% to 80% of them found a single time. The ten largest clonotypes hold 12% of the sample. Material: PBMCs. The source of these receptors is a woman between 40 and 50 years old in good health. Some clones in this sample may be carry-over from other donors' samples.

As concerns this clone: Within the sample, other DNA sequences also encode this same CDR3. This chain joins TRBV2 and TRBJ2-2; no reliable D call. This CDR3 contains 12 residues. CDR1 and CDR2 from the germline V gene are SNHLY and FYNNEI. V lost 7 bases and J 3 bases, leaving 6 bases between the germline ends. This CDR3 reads CASTGDTGELFF. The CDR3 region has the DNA TGTGCCAGCACTGGTGACACCGGGGAGCTGTTTTTT.

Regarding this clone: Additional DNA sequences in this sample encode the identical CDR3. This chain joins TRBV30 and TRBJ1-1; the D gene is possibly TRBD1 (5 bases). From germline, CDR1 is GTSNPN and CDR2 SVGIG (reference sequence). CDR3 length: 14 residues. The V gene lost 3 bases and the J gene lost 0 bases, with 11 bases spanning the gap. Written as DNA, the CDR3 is TGTGCCTGGAGCGTCGGGGGAGTGAACACTGAAGCTTTCTTT. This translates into CAWSVGGVNTEAFF.

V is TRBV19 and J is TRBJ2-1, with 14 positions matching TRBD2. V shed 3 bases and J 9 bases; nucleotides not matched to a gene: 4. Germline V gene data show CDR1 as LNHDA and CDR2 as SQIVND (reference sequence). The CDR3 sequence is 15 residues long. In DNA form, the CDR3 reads TGTGCCAGTAGTATTCCCGGGACTAGCGGGAGTGAGCAGTTCTTC. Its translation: CASSIPGTSGSEQFF.

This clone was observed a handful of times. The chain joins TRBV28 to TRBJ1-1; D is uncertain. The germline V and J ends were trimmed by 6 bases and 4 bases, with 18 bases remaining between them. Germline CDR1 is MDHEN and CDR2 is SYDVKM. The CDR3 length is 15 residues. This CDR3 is CASSRRRLRVTEAFF. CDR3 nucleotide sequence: TGTGCCAGCAGCCGAAGACGTCTGAGGGTCACTGAAGCTTTCTTT.

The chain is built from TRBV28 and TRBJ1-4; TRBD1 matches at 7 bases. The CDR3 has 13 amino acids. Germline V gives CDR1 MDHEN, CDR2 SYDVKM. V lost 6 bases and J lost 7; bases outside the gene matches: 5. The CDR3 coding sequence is TGTGCCAGCAGAAACAGGGGCGGTGAAAAACTGTTTTTT. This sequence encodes CASRNRGGEKLFF. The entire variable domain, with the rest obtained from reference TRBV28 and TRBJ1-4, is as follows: DVKVTQSSRYLVKRTGEKVFLECVQDMDHENMFWYRQDPGLGLRLIYFSYDVKMKEKGDIPEGYSVSREKKERFSLILESASTNQTSMYLCASRNRGGEKLFFGSGTQLSVL.

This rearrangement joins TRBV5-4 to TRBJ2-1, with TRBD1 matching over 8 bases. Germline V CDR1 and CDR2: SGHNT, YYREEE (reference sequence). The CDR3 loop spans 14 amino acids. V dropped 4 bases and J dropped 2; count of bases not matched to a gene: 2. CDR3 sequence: CASSVDRAYNEQFF. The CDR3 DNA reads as TGTGCCAGCAGCGTGGACAGGGCCTACAATGAGCAGTTCTTC.

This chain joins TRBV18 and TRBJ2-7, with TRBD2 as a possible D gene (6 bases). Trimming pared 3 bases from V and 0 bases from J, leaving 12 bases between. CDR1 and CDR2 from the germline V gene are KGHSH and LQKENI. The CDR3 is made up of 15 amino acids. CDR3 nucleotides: TGTGCCAGCTCACCGGTAGCGGTTAGCTCCTACGAGCAGTACTTC. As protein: CASSPVAVSSYEQYF.

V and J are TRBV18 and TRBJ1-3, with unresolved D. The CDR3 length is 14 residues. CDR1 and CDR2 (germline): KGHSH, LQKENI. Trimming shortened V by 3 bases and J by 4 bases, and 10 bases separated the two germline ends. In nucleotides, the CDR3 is TGTGCCAGCTCACCTTGGGGAACAGGAAACACCATATATTTT. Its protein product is CASSPWGTGNTIYF. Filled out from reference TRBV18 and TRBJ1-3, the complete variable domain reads NAGVMQNPRHLVRRRGQEARLRCSPMKGHSHVYWYRQLPEEGLKFMVYLQKENIIDESGMPKERFSAEFPKEGPSILRIQQVVRGDSAAYFCASSPWGTGNTIYFGEGSWLTVV.

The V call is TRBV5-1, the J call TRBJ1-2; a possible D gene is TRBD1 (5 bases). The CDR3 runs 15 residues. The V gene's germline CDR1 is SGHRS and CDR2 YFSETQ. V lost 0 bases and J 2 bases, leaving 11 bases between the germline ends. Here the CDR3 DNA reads TGCGCCAGCAGCTTGGCGGGGGGACTAAACTATGGCTACACCTTC. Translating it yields CASSLAGGLNYGYTF.

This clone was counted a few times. The CDR3: CASSPTWGHQETQYF. The CDR3 nucleotides read TGTGCCAGCAGCCCCACGTGGGGGCACCAAGAGACCCAGTACTTC. The V gene is TRBV7-2, the J gene TRBJ2-5; possible D gene TRBD1, 6 bases. The CDR3 extends over 15 amino acids. With 5 bases removed from V and 0 bases from J, the gap between germline ends came to 13 bases. CDR1 and CDR2 from the germline V gene are SGHTA and FQGNSA.

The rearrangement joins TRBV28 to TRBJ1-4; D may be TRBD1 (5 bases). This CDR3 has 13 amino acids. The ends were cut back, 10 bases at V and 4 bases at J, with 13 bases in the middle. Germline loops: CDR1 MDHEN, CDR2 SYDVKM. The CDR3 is CAILDSLNEKLFF. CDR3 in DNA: TGTGCCATCCTTGACAGTCTTAATGAAAAACTGTTTTTT.

In DNA, the CDR3 is TGTGCCAGCAGCAAATACCCCCCGGGACAGGGCTACGAGCAGTACTTC. Translating it yields CASSKYPPGQGYEQYF. The V gene is TRBV7-8, the J gene TRBJ2-7, with 9 bases matching TRBD1. CDR3 length: 16 residues. Germline V gene lookup returns CDR1 SGHVS and CDR2 FQNEAQ. V shed 5 bases, J shed 3 bases, and the junction held 11 bases outside the gene matches.

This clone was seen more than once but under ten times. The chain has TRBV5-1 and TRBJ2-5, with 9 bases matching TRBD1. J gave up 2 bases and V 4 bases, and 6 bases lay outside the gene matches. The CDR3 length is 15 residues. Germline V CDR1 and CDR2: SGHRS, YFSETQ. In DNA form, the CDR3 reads TGCGCCAGCAGCCCACAGGGGGCCTTACAAGAGACCCAGTACTTC. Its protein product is CASSPQGALQETQYF. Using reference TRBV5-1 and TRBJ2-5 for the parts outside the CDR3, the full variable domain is KAGVTQTPRYLIKTRGQQVTLSCSPISGHRSVSWYQQTPGQGLQFLFEYFSETQRNKGNFPGRFSGRQFSNSRSEMNVSTLELGDSALYLCASSPQGALQETQYFGPGTRLLVL.

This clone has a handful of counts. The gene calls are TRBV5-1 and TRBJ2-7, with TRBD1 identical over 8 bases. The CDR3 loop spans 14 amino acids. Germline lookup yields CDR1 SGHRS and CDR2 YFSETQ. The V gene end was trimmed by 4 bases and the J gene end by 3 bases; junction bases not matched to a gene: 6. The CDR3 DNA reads TGCGCCAGCAGCCAGAGGACAGGGATCTACGAGCAGTACTTC. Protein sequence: CASSQRTGIYEQYF.

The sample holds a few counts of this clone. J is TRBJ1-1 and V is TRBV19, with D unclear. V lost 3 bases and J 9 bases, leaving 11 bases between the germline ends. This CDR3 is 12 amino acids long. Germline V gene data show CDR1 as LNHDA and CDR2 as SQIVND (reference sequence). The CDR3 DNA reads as TGTGCCAGTAGTATGGTGGAAGCCAAAGCTTTCTTT. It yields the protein CASSMVEAKAFF. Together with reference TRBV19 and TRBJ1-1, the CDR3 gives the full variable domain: DGGITQSPKYLFRKEGQNVTLSCEQNLNHDAMYWYRQDPGQGLRLIYYSQIVNDFQKGDIAEGYSVSREKKESFPLTVTSAQKNPTAFYLCASSMVEAKAFFGQGTRLTVV.

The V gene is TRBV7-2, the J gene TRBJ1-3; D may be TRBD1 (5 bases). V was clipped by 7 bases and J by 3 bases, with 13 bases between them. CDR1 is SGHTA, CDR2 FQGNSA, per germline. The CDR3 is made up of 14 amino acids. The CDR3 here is CASNPRDYGNTIYF. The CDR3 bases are TGTGCCAGCAACCCCCGGGACTATGGAAACACCATATATTTT.

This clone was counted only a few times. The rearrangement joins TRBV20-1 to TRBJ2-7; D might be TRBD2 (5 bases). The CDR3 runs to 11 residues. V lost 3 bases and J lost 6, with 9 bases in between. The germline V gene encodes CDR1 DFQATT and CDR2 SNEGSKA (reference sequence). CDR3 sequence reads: CSASGNFEQYF. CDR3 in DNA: TGCAGTGCTAGCGGGAACTTCGAGCAGTACTTC.

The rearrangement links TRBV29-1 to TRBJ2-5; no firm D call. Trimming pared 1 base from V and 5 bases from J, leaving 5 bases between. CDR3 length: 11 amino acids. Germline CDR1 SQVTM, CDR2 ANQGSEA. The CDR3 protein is CSVEVGETQYF. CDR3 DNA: TGCAGCGTTGAAGTGGGGGAGACCCAGTACTTC.

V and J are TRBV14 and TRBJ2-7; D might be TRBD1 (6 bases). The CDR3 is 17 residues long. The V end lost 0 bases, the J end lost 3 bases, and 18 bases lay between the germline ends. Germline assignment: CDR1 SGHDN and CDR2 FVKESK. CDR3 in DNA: TGTGCCAGCAGCCAAGAAAGGGGGATCCAGAATCTCTACGAGCAGTACTTC. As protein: CASSQERGIQNLYEQYF.

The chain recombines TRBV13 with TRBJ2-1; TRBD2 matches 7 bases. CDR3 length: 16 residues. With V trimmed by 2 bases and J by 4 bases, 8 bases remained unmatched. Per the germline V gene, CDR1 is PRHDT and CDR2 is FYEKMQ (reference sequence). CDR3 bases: TGTGCCAGCAGCTTATGGGGGGACTATAAATACAATGAGCAGTTCTTC. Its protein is CASSLWGDYKYNEQFF.